This T cell receptor (beta chain) was identified in a study of monozygotic twins with inflammatory bowel disease. Through template switching, UMIs that included a 6-nucleotide sample barcode were added. TCRdb re-called the 5' RACE reads and gives one entry per CDR3 protein, without DNA. The sample data list about 140,000 distinct CDR3 sequences. A note on this clonotype: Its antigen is currently unknown.

Without any T cell sorting, total RNA was isolated from whole blood. Germline loops: CDR1 LGHNA, CDR2 YSLEER. This CDR3 has 13 amino acids. Broader study findings: Healthy twins shared more clonotypes with others than IBD patients, most markedly active ones. Support was lacking for any single strong IBD-associated signal or clonotype.

Sample: blood. The chain is built from TRBV4-3 and TRBJ2-7. The TCR comes from a human donor with ulcerative colitis or Crohn's disease, or a healthy co-twin of an affected twin (not recorded which). CDR3 protein: CASSQSRPYEQYF.